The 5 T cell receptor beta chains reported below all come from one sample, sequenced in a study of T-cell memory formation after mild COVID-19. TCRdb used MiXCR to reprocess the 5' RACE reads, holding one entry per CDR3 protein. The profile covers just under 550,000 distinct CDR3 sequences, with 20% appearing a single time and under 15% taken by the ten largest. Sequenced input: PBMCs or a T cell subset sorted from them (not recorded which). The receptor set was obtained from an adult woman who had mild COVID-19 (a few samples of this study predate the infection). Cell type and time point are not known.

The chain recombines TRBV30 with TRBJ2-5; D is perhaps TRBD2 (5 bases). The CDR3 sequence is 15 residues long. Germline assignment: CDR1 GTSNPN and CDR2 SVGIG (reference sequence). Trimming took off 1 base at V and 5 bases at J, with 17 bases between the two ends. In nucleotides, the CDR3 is TGTGCCTGGAGTGCCGACCTGAAACGGAGGGAGACCCAGTACTTC. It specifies CAWSADLKRRETQYF.

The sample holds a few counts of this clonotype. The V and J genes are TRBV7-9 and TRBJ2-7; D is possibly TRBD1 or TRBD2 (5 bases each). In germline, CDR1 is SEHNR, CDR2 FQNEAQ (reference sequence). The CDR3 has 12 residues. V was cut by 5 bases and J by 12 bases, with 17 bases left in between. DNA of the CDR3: TGTGCCAGCAGCCCCCCCCGGGACGCGATGTACTTC. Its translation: CASSPPRDAMYF. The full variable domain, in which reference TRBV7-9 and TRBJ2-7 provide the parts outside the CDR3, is DTGVSQNPRHKITKRGQNVTFRCDPISEHNRLYWYRQTLGQGPEFLTYFQNEAQLEKSRLLSDRFSAERPKGSFSTLEIQRTEQGDSAMYLCASSPPRDAMYFGPGTRLTVT.

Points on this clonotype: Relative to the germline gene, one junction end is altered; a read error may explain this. This CDR3 reads CASSLARGRNERFF. The CDR3 nucleotides are TGTGCCAGCAGCTTAGCTCGGGGGCGGAATGAGCGGTTCTTC. The V gene is TRBV7-8, the J gene TRBJ2-1; D is perhaps TRBD1 or TRBD2 (6 bases each). Germline-derived CDR1 and CDR2 are SGHVS and FQNEAQ. The CDR3 has 14 amino acids.

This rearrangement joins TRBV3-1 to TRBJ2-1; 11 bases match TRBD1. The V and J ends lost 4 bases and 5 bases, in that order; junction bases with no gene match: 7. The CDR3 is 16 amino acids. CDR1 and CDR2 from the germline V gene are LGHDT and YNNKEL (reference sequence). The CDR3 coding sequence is TGTGCCAGCAGCCCCCCGGGACAGGGGGTCGACAATGAGCAGTTCTTC. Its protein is CASSPPGQGVDNEQFF.

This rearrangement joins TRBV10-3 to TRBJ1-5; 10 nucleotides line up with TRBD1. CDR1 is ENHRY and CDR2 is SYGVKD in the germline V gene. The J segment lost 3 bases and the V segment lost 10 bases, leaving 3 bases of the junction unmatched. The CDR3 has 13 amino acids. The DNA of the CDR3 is TGTGCCACGGGACAGGGGTACAATCAGCCCCAGCATTTT. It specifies CATGQGYNQPQHF.